The rows below give T cell receptor beta chains drawn from one sample of a study of blood T cells in healthy people across ages. TCRdb re-analysed the 5' RACE reads in MiXCR, keeping a single row per CDR3 protein. The data contain about 1.7 million distinct CDR3 sequences, 28% of them singletons. Sequenced material: blood. These receptors were obtained from a woman in her 30s in good health. The CDR3 runs from the conserved cysteine through the conserved F or W. The D gene is left open where the match is weak. Clone size is given for some rows only: seen once, a few or many times, or a class if the clone is expanded.

V	J	length	D	size	CDR3	DNA
TRBV5-1	TRBJ1-2	13	.	many	CASSFQGRDGYTF	TGCGCCAGCAGCTTCCAGGGTAGAGATGGCTACACCTTC
TRBV27	TRBJ2-1	15	.	.	CASSLSTRGRNEQFF	TGTGCCAGCAGTTTATCGACTAGGGGACGCAATGAGCAGTTCTTC
TRBV5-1	TRBJ2-7	14	.	.	CASSLGAGPNEQYF	TGCGCCAGCAGCTTGGGCGCGGGACCAAACGAGCAGTACTTC
TRBV20-1	TRBJ1-2	15	.	.	CGLRVEDRTNYGYTF	TGCGGACTGCGGGTGGAGGATAGGACTAACTATGGCTACACCTTC
TRBV6-2/TRBV6-3	TRBJ2-1	15	TRBD1	.	CASSYTGQGNNEQFF	TGTGCCAGCAGTTACACGGGACAGGGGAACAATGAGCAGTTCTTC
TRBV13	TRBJ2-3	16	TRBD2	.	CASSSLSGGATDTQYF	TGTGCCAGCAGCTCACTAAGCGGGGGGGCCACAGATACGCAGTATTTT
TRBV11-2	TRBJ2-4	12	TRBD2	.	CASKASGYIQYF	TGTGCCAGCAAGGCTAGCGGTTACATTCAGTACTTC
TRBV4-3	TRBJ2-5	16	.	few	CASSQDRRARPETQYF	TGCGCCAGCAGCCAAGATAGGCGTGCTAGGCCAGAGACCCAGTACTTC
TRBV7-2	TRBJ2-1	16	.	few	CASSTSDSARYNEQFF	TGTGCCAGCAGCACGTCGGACTCGGCAAGATACAATGAGCAGTTCTTC
TRBV5-1	TRBJ1-2	12	.	few	CASRSTGGGYTF	TGCGCCAGCAGATCGACAGGCGGCGGCTACACCTTC
TRBV16	TRBJ1-5	17	TRBD1	.	CASSQRLGTGKGQPQHF	TGTGCCAGCAGCCAACGGCTAGGGACAGGGAAAGGGCAGCCCCAGCATTTT
TRBV6-5	TRBJ2-7	13	.	.	CASSAGNLYEQYF	TGTGCCAGCAGCGCCGGGAATCTCTACGAGCAGTACTTC
TRBV29-1	TRBJ1-1	13	.	many	CSVEGLMNTEAFF	TGCAGCGTTGAAGGTCTCATGAACACTGAAGCTTTCTTT
TRBV12-5	TRBJ2-7	16	.	few	CASGFPSAQGINEQYF	TGTGCTAGTGGTTTCCCCTCGGCGCAGGGGATCAACGAGCAGTACTTC
TRBV5-1	TRBJ2-7	15	TRBD1	many	CASSLNSGQFYEQYF	TGCGCCAGCAGCTTGAATTCGGGACAGTTCTACGAGCAGTACTTC
TRBV5-1	TRBJ2-7	15	.	few	CASRGVGDSTYEQYF	TGCGCCAGCAGGGGGGTAGGGGATTCGACCTACGAGCAGTACTTC
TRBV4-3	TRBJ1-2	14	.	many	CASSQTGTNYGYTF	TGCGCCAGCAGCCAGACCGGGACAAACTATGGCTACACCTTC
TRBV28	TRBJ2-7	14	.	.	CASSFNRDVGEQYF	TGTGCCAGCAGTTTCAACAGGGACGTGGGCGAGCAGTACTTC
TRBV18	TRBJ2-3	13	TRBD2	.	CTSSPQRDDTQYF	TGTACCAGCTCACCACAGCGGGACGATACGCAGTATTTT
TRBV11-2	TRBJ2-3	15	.	.	CASSFLGGNTYTQYF	TGTGCCAGCAGCTTTCTCGGGGGAAACACATATACGCAGTATTTT
TRBV9	TRBJ2-3	16	TRBD2	.	CASSPILAGGTDTQYF	TGTGCCAGCAGCCCAATCCTAGCGGGTGGCACAGATACGCAGTATTTT
TRBV10-2	TRBJ2-1	13	TRBD2	many	CASKKREHFEQFF	TGCGCCAGCAAAAAGCGGGAGCATTTTGAGCAGTTCTTC
TRBV27	TRBJ2-3	16	.	few	CASTTRRGTVLDTQYF	TGTGCCAGCACCACGAGGAGGGGAACCGTTCTAGATACGCAGTATTTT
TRBV7-2	TRBJ2-4	17	TRBD2	few	CASSSVLAGATKNIQYF	TGTGCCAGCAGCTCGGTGCTAGCGGGAGCAACCAAAAACATTCAGTACTTC
TRBV6-5	TRBJ1-2	15	TRBD1	.	CASSYAMTGGVGYTF	TGTGCCAGCAGTTACGCCATGACAGGGGGTGTTGGCTACACCTTC
TRBV7-2	TRBJ2-3	14	.	.	CASSIGGPGDTQYF	TGTGCCAGCAGCATAGGGGGGCCCGGGGATACGCAGTATTTT
TRBV7-8	TRBJ1-4	15	.	.	CASSPPGSSEEKLFF	TGTGCCAGCAGCCCACCGGGATCCAGTGAGGAAAAACTGTTTTTT
TRBV6-1	TRBJ1-1	15	.	.	CASSEAHRVRTEAFF	TGTGCCAGCAGTGAAGCGCACAGGGTACGTACTGAAGCTTTCTTT
TRBV4-3	TRBJ2-4	16	.	few	CASSRDFALAKNIQYF	TGCGCCAGCAGCCGGGACTTCGCCCTAGCCAAAAACATTCAGTACTTC
TRBV28	TRBJ1-2	13	TRBD1	many	CASNVDRAEGYTF	TGTGCCAGCAACGTAGACAGGGCGGAAGGCTACACCTTC
TRBV10-3	TRBJ1-1	13	.	.	CAISDRDDTEAFF	TGTGCCATCAGTGACAGGGATGACACTGAAGCTTTCTTT
TRBV10-1	TRBJ2-6	17	.	few	CASSDGPEGSGANVLTF	TGCGCCAGCAGTGACGGCCCCGAGGGCTCTGGGGCCAACGTCCTGACTTTC
TRBV28	TRBJ1-1	13	.	few	CASSLSGDGIAFF	TGTGCCAGCAGTTTATCCGGGGACGGTATAGCTTTCTTT
TRBV20-1	TRBJ2-1	15	.	few	CSARVSGVSHNEQFF	TGCAGTGCTAGAGTCTCCGGCGTGTCGCACAATGAGCAGTTCTTC
TRBV24-1	TRBJ1-2	16	TRBD1	.	CATSDPRTGGIGGYTF	TGTGCCACCAGTGATCCCAGGACAGGGGGAATAGGGGGCTACACCTTC
TRBV18	TRBJ2-1	15	.	few	CASSPELSTYNEQFF	TGTGCCAGCTCACCAGAGCTGTCCACCTACAATGAGCAGTTCTTC
TRBV6-1	TRBJ2-3	17	TRBD2	few	CASGKRGGGGMTDTQYF	TGTGCCAGCGGGAAGCGGGGGGGTGGTGGTATGACAGATACGCAGTATTTT
TRBV9	TRBJ2-2	16	TRBD1	.	CASSAKTGGKTGELFF	TGTGCCAGCAGCGCCAAGACAGGGGGCAAGACCGGGGAGCTGTTTTTT
TRBV10-3	TRBJ2-7	12	.	.	CAISGTTYEQYF	TGTGCCATCAGCGGGACAACCTACGAGCAGTACTTC
TRBV20-1	TRBJ2-1	15	.	.	CSARSSSGQINEQFF	TGCAGTGCTAGAAGCTCCTCCGGGCAAATAAATGAGCAGTTCTTC
TRBV21-1	TRBJ2-7	14	.	.	CASPPKAGNYEQYF	TGTGCCAGCCCCCCAAAGGCAGGGAACTACGAGCAGTACTTC
TRBV15	TRBJ2-7	15	.	many	CATSANLRDSYEQYF	TGTGCCACCAGCGCAAATTTGCGGGACTCTTACGAGCAGTACTTC
TRBV6-5	TRBJ2-4	13	.	many	CASSYDVGNIQYF	TGTGCCAGCAGTTACGATGTGGGGAACATTCAGTACTTC
TRBV12-5	TRBJ1-5	15	.	once	CASGTDRSSNQPQHF	TGTGCTAGTGGTACCGACAGAAGTAGCAATCAGCCCCAGCATTTT